This TCR beta chain derives from a study of blood T cell repertoires in COVID-19. Study context: Samples of COVID-19 (acute and convalescent) were obtained from the United States, Italy and Spain.

Original processing notes: Scientists estimated how many nucleated cells there were by amplifying reference gene primers. Libraries were prepared by immunoSEQ multiplex PCR; TCRdb keeps only in-frame clonotypes and omits some of them. The V and J calls and the clone size are those of that table, but D and trimming were determined from the DNA. The sample carries approximately 230,000 clones, roughly 79% recorded once. The CDR3 spans 12 residues. Trimming pared 2 bases from V and 12 bases from J, leaving 13 bases between. Participants spanned ages 18 to 89 years and resided in 20 to 30 US areas. Cohort allocation depended upon clinical history that participants reported.

The chain employs TRBV12-3 or TRBV12-4 and TRBJ1-2; D is ambiguous. The sequencing sample was made of PBMCs or T cells enriched from blood (not recorded which). This receptor was obtained from a middle-aged man who had recovered from COVID-19. The CDR3: CASSLMTRLHTF. CDR3 nucleotides: TGTGCCAGCAGTTTAATGACCAGGCTACACACCTTC.